One and the same sample provided the 9 T cell receptor beta chains below, sequenced in a study of Tregs in tolerant kidney transplant recipients. Using immunoSEQ multiplex PCR, the repertoire was profiled, and TCRdb retains in-frame clones only, with some absent. The sample holds some 31,000 clones. The sample in question was CD8+ T cells from blood, obtained before the transplant. The receptors derive from a human donor who received a combined kidney and bone marrow transplant.

As regards this clone: The read finishes 3 residues shy of the CDR3 end, and the germline J gene is used to complete it. V gene TRBV11-2 combines with J gene TRBJ2-1; D is possibly TRBD1 (5 bases). Germline V CDR1 and CDR2: SGHAT, FQNNGV. CDR3 size: 15 residues. V shed 1 base and J shed 8 bases, with 15 bases lying between them. Partial CDR3 DNA: TGTGCCAGCAGCTTAGGGGGCAGGGTAATTGATGAG. This gives the protein CASSLGGRVIDE. The entire CDR3 is CASSLGGRVIDEQFF.

For this clone: Read sequence stops 3 residues before the CDR3 end, and the germline J gene provides the missing end. V usage is TRBV19 and J usage is TRBJ2-7, with a tentative D call TRBD2 (6 bases). The V and J ends lost 5 bases and 0 bases respectively, with 14 bases between them. Germline CDR1 and CDR2: LNHDA and SQIVND (reference sequence). There are 15 residues in the CDR3. The CDR3 loop reads CASSVDSGSSYEQYF. Partial CDR3 DNA: TGTGCCAGTAGTGTCGATAGCGGAAGCTCCTACGAG.

Notes on this clone: The missing CDR3 end, 3 residues past where the read stops, is filled in from the germline J gene. The V call is TRBV19, the J call TRBJ1-3; the match to TRBD1 covers 8 bases. Unmatched junction bases numbered 8, after V lost 9 bases and J lost 7 bases. Germline CDR1 is LNHDA and CDR2 is SQIVND (reference sequence). The CDR3 is 13 amino acids. CDR3 sequence reads: CASLDRANNTIYF. CDR3 DNA (partial): TGTGCCAGCCTGGACAGGGCTAACAACACC.

About this clone itself: The missing CDR3 end, 3 residues past where the read stops, is filled in from the germline J gene. The chain has TRBV7-9 and TRBJ1-1, with D hard to call. CDR3 length equals 14 residues. Germline CDR1 reads SEHNR; CDR2 reads FQNEAQ (reference sequence). Trimming shortened V by 3 bases and J by 0 bases, and 8 bases separated the two germline ends. The CDR3 DNA, read in part, is TGTGCCAGCAGCTTCGGGGAAATGAACACTGAA. This translates into CASSFGEMNTE. The full CDR3 protein reads CASSFGEMNTEAFF.

A note on this clone: The read ends 3 residues early relative to the CDR3; the germline J gene fills the gap. This chain uses TRBV2 with TRBJ1-5; 10 bases map to TRBD1. CDR1 is SNHLY, CDR2 FYNNEI, per germline. The CDR3 spans 16 residues. V lost 6 bases, J lost 4 bases, and 9 bases stayed unmatched. The covered CDR3 bases are TGTGCCAGCAGCTCCTCCCGACAGGGGGCAAATCAGCCC. Translated, it gives CASSSSRQGANQP. The full CDR3 protein reads CASSSSRQGANQPQHF.

About this clone itself: The CDR3 end falls 3 residues outside the read, so it is completed with the germline J gene. This chain uses TRBV13 with TRBJ2-5; D gene ambiguous. Germline V gene sequence: CDR1 PRHDT, CDR2 FYEKMQ (reference sequence). V was pared by 5 bases and J by 2 bases, with 6 bases between. The CDR3 loop spans 12 amino acids. The part of the CDR3 DNA that was read is TGTGCCAGCAGCGCCACTCAAGAGACC. Protein product: CASSATQET. The full-length CDR3 reads as CASSATQETQYF.

Concerning this clone itself: Sequencing ends 3 residues short of the CDR3 end; the germline J gene provides the rest. The rearrangement uses TRBV29-1 and TRBJ2-1; possible D gene TRBD2, 6 bases. The germline V gene has CDR1 SQVTM and CDR2 ANQGSEA. V was shortened by 5 bases and J by 5 bases, with 13 bases between the two germline ends. The CDR3 has 13 amino acids. The CDR3 sequence is CSVYPGTHNEQFF. The sequenced part of the CDR3 DNA is TGCAGCGTTTACCCCGGGACTCACAATGAG.

Details on this clone: From the germline J gene comes the end of the CDR3, since the read stops 3 residues before it. The genes are TRBV29-1 and TRBJ2-1; the match to TRBD2 covers 7 bases. The CDR3 extends over 16 amino acids. Germline values: CDR1 SQVTM, CDR2 ANQGSEA. V gave up 1 base and J gave up 0 bases; unmatched junction bases: 6. CDR3 bases read: TGCAGCGTTGAAGGGGACTATGAATTCTCCTACAATGAG. Translating gives CSVEGDYEFSYNE. The whole CDR3 protein is CSVEGDYEFSYNEQFF.

As to this clone: Sequencing ends 3 residues short of the CDR3 end; the germline J gene provides the rest. J is TRBJ2-1 and V is TRBV30, with D possibly being TRBD2 (5 bases). The CDR3 totals 12 residues. V was trimmed by 5 bases and J by 8 bases, leaving 13 bases between them. CDR1 GTSNPN and CDR2 SVGIG come from the germline V gene (reference sequence). CDR3 DNA (partial): TGTGCCTGGCGTTATAGCGTGGATGAG. This translates into CAWRYSVDE. In full, the CDR3 reads CAWRYSVDEQFF.